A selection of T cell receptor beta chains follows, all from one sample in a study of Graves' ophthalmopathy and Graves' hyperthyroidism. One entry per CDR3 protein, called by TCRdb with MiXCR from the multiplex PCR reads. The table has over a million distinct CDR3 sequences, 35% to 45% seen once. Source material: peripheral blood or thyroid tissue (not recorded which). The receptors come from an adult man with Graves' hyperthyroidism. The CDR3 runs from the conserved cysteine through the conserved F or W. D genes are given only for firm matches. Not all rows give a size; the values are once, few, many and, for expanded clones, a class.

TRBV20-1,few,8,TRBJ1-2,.,TGCAGTGCTTACGGCTACACCTTC,CSAYGYTF
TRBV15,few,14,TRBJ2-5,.,TGTGCCACCAGCAGATCCCACGCCGGTGAGACCCAGTACTTC,CATSRSHAGETQYF
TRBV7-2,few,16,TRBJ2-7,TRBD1,TGTGCCAGCAGCCAAATCGGACAGGGGGCGTCATACGAGCAGTACTTC,CASSQIGQGASYEQYF
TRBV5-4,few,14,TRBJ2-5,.,TGTGCCAGCGCGGTCCCGGGGTACCAAGAGACCCAGTACTTC,CASAVPGYQETQYF
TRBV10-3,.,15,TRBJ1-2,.,TGTGCCATCAGCGGGACGCCTGGGAGAGACTATGGCTACACCTTC,CAISGTPGRDYGYTF
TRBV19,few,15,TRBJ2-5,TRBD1,TGTGCCAGTACCGCACCGGGACAGGAGGGTTTTTTCCAGTACTTC,CASTAPGQEGFFQYF
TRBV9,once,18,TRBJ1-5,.,TGTGCCAGCAGCGCCGGGGGTGGTAAGGAAAATAGCAATCAGCCCCAGCATTTT,CASSAGGGKENSNQPQHF
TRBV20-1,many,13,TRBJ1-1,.,TGCAGTGCTGAGTCAGGGGTGGGCACTGAAGCTTTCTTT,CSAESGVGTEAFF
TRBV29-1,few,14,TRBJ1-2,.,TGCAGCGTTGAAGATCGGGACAACAACTATGGCTACACCTTC,CSVEDRDNNYGYTF
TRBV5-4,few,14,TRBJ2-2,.,TGTGCCAGCAGTCAAGGACTCGGGACCGGGGAGCTGTTTTTT,CASSQGLGTGELFF
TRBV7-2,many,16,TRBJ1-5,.,TGTGCCAGCAGCTTAGCAGGCGGGGGTAACAATCAGCCCCAGCATTTT,CASSLAGGGNNQPQHF
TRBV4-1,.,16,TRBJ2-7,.,TGCGCCAGCAGCCAAGATCTGAGCAGGGGGGACTACGAGCAGTACTTC,CASSQDLSRGDYEQYF
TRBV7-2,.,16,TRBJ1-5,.,TGTGCCAGCAGCCACCAAACAGGGAGCCCTGGTCAGCCCCAGCATTTT,CASSHQTGSPGQPQHF
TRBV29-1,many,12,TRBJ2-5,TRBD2,TGCAGCGTAGGGGCGGGGGAAGAGACCCAGTACTTC,CSVGAGEETQYF
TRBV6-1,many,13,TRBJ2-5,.,TGTGCCAGCAGTGGACCAGACCAAGAGACCCAGTACTTC,CASSGPDQETQYF
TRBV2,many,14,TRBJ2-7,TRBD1,TGTGCCAGCAGTGAAGAGACAGGGCCCTACGAGCAGTACTTC,CASSEETGPYEQYF
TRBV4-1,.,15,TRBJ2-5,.,TGCGCCAGCAGCCAAGTCGGGACTCCCCAAGAGACCCAGTACTTC,CASSQVGTPQETQYF
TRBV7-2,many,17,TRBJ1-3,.,TGTGCCAGCAGCTTAGAGGCAGGGCCCCCCTCTGGAAACACCATATATTTT,CASSLEAGPPSGNTIYF
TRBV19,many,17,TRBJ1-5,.,TGTGCCAGTAGTATAGAGGTTGCAAGTTATAGCAATCAGCCCCAGCATTTT,CASSIEVASYSNQPQHF
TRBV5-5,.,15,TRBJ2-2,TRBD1,TGCGCCAGCAGCCCTGGACAGGGTGACTCCGGGGAGCTGTTTTTT,CASSPGQGDSGELFF
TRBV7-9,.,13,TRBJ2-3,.,TGTGCCAGCAGCCAGGGGTTTGGAGATACGCAGTATTTT,CASSQGFGDTQYF
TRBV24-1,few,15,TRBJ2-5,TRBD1,TGTGCCACCAGTGCAGGACAGGGGGTTTGGGAGACCCAGTACTTC,CATSAGQGVWETQYF
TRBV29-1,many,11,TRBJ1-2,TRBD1,TGCAGCGTTGCGGGACAGGATGGCTACACCTTC,CSVAGQDGYTF